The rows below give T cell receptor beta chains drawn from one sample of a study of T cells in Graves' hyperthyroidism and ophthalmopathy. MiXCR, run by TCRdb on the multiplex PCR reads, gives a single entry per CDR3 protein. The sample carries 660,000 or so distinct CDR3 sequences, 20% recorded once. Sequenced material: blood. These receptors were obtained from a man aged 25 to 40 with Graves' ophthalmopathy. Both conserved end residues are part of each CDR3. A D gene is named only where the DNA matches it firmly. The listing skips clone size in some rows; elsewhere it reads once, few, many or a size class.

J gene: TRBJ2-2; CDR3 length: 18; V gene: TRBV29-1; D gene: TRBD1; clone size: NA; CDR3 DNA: TGCAGCGTTGAAGATCCCGGGACAGGGGCGATCGGCACCGGGGAGCTGTTTTTT; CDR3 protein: CSVEDPGTGAIGTGELFF
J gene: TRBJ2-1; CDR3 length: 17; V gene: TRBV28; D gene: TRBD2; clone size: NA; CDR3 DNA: TGTGCCAGCAGTTCCCTTGGACTAGCGGAAACTTACAATGAGCAGTTCTTC; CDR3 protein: CASSSLGLAETYNEQFF
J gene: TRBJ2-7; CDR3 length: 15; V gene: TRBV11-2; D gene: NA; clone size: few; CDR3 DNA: TGTGCCAGCAGCGCTTTGGCACCTAGATCCTACGAGCAGTACTTC; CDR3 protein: CASSALAPRSYEQYF
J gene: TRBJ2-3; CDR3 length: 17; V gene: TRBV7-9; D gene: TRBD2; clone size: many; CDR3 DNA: TGTGCCAGCAGCTTCCGACTAGCGGGAGGTCTCGAAGATACGCAGTATTTT; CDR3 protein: CASSFRLAGGLEDTQYF
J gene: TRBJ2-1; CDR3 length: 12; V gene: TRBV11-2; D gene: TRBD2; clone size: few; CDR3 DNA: TGTGCCAGCAGCTTAGGGGGGGGGGTGCGGTTCTTC; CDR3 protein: CASSLGGGVRFF
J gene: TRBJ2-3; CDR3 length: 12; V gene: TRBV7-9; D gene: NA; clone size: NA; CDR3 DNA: TGTGCCAGCAGAGCCGAGGCAGATACGCAGTATTTT; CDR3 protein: CASRAEADTQYF
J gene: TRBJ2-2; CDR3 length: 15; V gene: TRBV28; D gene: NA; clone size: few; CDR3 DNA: TGTGCCAGCAGTGGAGGGGGCGCGAACACCGGGGAGCTGTTTTTT; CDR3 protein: CASSGGGANTGELFF
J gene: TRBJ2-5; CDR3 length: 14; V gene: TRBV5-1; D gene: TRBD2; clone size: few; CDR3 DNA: TGCGCCAGCAGCTCCGGGGGGATCCAAGAGACCCAGTACTTC; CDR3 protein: CASSSGGIQETQYF
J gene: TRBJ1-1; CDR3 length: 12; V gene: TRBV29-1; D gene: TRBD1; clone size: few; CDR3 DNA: TGCAGCGTTGAAATTTGGGACAGTCAAGCTTTCTTT; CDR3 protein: CSVEIWDSQAFF
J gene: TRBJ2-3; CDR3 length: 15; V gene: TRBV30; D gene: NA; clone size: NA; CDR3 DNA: TGTGCCTGGAGTGCCTCCCAGGGGAGCACAGATACGCAGTATTTT; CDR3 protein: CAWSASQGSTDTQYF
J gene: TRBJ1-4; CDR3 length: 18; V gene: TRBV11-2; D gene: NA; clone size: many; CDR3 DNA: TGTGCCAGCAGCCCCAGTGAGGTTTCGGGACAAACTAATGAAAAACTGTTTTTT; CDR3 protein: CASSPSEVSGQTNEKLFF
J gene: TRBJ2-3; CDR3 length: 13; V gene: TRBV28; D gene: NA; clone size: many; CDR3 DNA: TGTGCCAGCAGTCCCCTTCAAGCAGATACGCAGTATTTT; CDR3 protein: CASSPLQADTQYF
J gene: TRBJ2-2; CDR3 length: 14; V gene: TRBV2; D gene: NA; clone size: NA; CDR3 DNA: TGTGCCAGCAACAGGAAACGCGGCACCGGGGAGCTGTTTTTT; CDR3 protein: CASNRKRGTGELFF
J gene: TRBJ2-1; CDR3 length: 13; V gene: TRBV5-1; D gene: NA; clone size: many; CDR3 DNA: TGCGCCAGCAGCTTGCGGAGCTACAATGAGCAGTTCTTC; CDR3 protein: CASSLRSYNEQFF
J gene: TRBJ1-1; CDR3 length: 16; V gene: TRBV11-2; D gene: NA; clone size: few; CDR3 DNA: TGTGCCAGCAGTTTTTCCCGACAGAAATTGAACACTGAAGCTTTCTTT; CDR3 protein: CASSFSRQKLNTEAFF
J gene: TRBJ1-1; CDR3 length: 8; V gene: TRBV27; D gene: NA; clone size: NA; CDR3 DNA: TGTGACACGGGTGAAGCTTTCTTT; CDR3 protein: CDTGEAFF
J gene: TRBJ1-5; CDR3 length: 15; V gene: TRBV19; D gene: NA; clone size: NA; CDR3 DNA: TGTGCCAGTAGTATGGGGACATCCCCGGGGCAGCCCCAGCATTTT; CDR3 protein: CASSMGTSPGQPQHF
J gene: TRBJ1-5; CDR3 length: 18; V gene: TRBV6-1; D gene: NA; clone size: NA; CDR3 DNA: TGTGCCACGGCCAGCATGGGGGGCGTCCGGTATAGCAATCAGCCCCAGCATTTT; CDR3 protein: CATASMGGVRYSNQPQHF
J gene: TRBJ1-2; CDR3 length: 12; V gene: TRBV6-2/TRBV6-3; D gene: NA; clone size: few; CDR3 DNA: TGTGCCAGCAGTTACAGGAACTATGGCTACACCTTC; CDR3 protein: CASSYRNYGYTF
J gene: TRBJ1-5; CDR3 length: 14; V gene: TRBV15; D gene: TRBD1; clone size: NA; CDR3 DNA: TGTGCCACCAGAGCAGGGGGTCCCAATCAGCCCCAGCATTTT; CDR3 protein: CATRAGGPNQPQHF
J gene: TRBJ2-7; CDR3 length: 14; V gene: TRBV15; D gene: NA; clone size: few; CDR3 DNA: TGTGCCACCAGCAGAGATTCGAGAGTGTTCGAGCAGTACTTC; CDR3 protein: CATSRDSRVFEQYF
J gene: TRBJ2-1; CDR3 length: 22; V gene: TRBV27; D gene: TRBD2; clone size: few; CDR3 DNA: TGTGCCAGCAGTCCGCGACACCCTCTAGCGGGAGGGGGTCTAAGCTCCTACAATGAGCAGTTCTTC; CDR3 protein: CASSPRHPLAGGGLSSYNEQFF
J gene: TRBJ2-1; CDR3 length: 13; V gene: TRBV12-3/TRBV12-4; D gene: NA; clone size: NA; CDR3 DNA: TGTGCCAGCAGTTCGAGCCTCTACAATGAGCAGTTCTTC; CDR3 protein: CASSSSLYNEQFF
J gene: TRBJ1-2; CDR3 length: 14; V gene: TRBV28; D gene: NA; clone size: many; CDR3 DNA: TGTGCCAGCAGTTTGAACAGGGAGAATCGAGGCTACACCTTC; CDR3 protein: CASSLNRENRGYTF
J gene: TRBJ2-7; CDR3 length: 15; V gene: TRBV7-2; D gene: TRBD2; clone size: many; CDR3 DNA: TGTGCCAGCAGCGTATCTAGCGGGGGTACCTACGAGCAGTACTTC; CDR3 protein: CASSVSSGGTYEQYF
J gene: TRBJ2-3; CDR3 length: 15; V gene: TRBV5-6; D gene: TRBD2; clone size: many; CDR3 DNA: TGTGCCAGCAGCTTGCGGGAGGCCGGAACAGATACGCAGTATTTT; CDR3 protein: CASSLREAGTDTQYF
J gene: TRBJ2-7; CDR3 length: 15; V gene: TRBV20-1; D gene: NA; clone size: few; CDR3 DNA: TGCAGTGCTAGAGATTCCCCCCGAGACTCCTACGAGCAGTACTTC; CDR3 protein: CSARDSPRDSYEQYF
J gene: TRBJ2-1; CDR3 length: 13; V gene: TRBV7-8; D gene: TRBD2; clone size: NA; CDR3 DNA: TGTGCCAGCGAACTAGCGGGGTCCAATGAGCAGTTCTTC; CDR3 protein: CASELAGSNEQFF
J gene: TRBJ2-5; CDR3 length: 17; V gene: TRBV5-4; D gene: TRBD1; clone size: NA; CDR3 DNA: TGTGCCAGCAGCACCTCGACTGTTAGGACAGGGGGGGAGACCCAGTACTTC; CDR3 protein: CASSTSTVRTGGETQYF
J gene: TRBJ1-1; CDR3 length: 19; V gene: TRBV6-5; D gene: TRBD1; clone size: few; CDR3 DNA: TGTGCCAGCAGTTACTCGAGTAGACAGGGGGGGATACAGAACACTGAAGCTTTCTTT; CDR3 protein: CASSYSSRQGGIQNTEAFF
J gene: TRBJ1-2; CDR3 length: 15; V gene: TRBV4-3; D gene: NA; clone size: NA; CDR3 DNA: TGCGCCAGCAGCCAAGACAGGGGAGGAAAGGATGGCTACACCTTC; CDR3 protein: CASSQDRGGKDGYTF
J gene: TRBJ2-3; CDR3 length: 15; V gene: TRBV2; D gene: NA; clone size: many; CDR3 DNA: TGTGCCAGCAGTGAAGCGGCAGGGCCTTGGGATACGCAGTATTTT; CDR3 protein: CASSEAAGPWDTQYF
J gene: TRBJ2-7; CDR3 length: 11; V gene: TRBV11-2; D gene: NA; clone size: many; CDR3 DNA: TGTGCCAGCAGTCTAGCCTCCGAGCAGTACTTC; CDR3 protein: CASSLASEQYF
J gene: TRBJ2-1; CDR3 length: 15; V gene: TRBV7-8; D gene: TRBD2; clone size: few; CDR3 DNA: TGTGCCAGCAGCCCCTCTTGGATAGCGGGAGGAACTCAGTTCTTC; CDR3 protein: CASSPSWIAGGTQFF
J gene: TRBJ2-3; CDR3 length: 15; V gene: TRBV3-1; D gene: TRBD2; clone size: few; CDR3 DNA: TGTGCCAGCAGCTACCTTAGCGGGAGCACAGATACGCAGTATTTT; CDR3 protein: CASSYLSGSTDTQYF
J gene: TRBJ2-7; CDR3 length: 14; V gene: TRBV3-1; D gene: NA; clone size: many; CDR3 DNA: TGTGCCAGCAGCTTACGCGCGAAAGCCTCCGAGCAGTACTTC; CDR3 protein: CASSLRAKASEQYF
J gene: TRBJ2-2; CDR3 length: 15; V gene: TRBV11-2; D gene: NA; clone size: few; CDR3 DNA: TGTGCTACCGCCCCGACTAATTCGAACACCGGGGAGCTGTTTTTT; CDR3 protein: CATAPTNSNTGELFF
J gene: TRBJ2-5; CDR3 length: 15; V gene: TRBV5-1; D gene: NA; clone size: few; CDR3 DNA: TGCGCCAGCAGCTTGGGGTCCGGGAGCATGGAGACCCAGTACTTC; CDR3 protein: CASSLGSGSMETQYF
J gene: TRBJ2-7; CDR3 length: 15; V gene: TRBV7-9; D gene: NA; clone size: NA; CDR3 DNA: TGTGCCAGCAGCTTAGGTCGGGCAGCACCCTACGAGCAGTACTTC; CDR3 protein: CASSLGRAAPYEQYF
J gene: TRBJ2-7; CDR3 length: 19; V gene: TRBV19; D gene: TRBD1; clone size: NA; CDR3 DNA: TGTGCCAGTAGTCGGGACAGCTATCTGACGGCGGAGATATCCTACGAGCAGTACTTC; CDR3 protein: CASSRDSYLTAEISYEQYF
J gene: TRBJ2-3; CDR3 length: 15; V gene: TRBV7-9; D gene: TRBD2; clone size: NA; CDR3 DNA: TGTGCCAGCAGCCCAACGGGAGGTATGGCAGATACGCAGTATTTT; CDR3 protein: CASSPTGGMADTQYF
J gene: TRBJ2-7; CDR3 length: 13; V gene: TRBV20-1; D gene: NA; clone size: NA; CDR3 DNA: TGCAGTGCTAGAGATCCCAGCCATTACGAGCAGTACTTC; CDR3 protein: CSARDPSHYEQYF
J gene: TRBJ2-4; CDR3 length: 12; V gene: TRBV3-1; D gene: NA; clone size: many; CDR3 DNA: TGTGCCAGCAGCCGACAGGAGAACATTCAGTACTTC; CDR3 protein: CASSRQENIQYF
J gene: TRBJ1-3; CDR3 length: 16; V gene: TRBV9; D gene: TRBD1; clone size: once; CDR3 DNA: TGTGCCAGCAGCGCCGGGACAGGGGTTTTCGGAAACACCATATATTTT; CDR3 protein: CASSAGTGVFGNTIYF
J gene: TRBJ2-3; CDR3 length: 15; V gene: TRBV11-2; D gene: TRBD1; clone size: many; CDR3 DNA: TGTGCCAGCAGCCTGGGACAGTTCAGCACAGATACGCAGTATTTT; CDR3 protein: CASSLGQFSTDTQYF
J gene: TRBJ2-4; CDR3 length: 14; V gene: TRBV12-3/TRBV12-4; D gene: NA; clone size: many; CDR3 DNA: TGTGCCAGCAGTTTGTCCCCAGCCAAAAACATTCAGTACTTC; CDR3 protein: CASSLSPAKNIQYF
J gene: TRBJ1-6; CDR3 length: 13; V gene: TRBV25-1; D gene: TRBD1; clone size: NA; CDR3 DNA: TGTGCCAGCAGATCAGGGGGTAATTCACCCCTCCACTTT; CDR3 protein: CASRSGGNSPLHF
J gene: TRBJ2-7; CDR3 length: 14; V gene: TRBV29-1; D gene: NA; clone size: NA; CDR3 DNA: TGCAGCGTTATCCCGGGACTGAGCTCCTACGAGCAGTACTTC; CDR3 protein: CSVIPGLSSYEQYF
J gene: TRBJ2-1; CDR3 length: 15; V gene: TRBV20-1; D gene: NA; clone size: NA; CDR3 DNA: TGCAGTGCTAGAGATGTGGGTAGGGAGTGGAATGAGCAGTTCTTC; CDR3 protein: CSARDVGREWNEQFF
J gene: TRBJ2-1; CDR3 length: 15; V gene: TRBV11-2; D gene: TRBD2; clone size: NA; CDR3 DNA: TGTGCCAGCACCAGCCTAGCGGCTTCCTACAATGAGCAGTTCTTC; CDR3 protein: CASTSLAASYNEQFF
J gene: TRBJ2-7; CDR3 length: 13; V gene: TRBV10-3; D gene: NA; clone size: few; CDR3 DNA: TGTGCCATCAGTGACAGGGGAGGAAACGAGCAGTACTTC; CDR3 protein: CAISDRGGNEQYF
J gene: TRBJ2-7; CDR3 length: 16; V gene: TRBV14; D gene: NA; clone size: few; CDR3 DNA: TGTGCCAGCAGCCAAGATCACGGCAGGGTCTCCTACGAGCAGTACTTC; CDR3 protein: CASSQDHGRVSYEQYF
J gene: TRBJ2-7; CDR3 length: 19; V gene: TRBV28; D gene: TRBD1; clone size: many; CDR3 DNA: TGTGCCAGCAGTTTACATGTGCAGTCGACAGGGGGCCTGTCCTACGAGCAGTACTTC; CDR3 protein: CASSLHVQSTGGLSYEQYF
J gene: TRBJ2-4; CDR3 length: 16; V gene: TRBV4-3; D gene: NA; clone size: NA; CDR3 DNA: TGCGCCAGCAGCCAAGAAGGGTGGGGGGTGGTAAACATTCAGTACTTC; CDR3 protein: CASSQEGWGVVNIQYF
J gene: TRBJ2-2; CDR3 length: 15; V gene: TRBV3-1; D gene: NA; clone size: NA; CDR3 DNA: TGTGCCAGCAGCGGGTTGACAGGGAACACCGGGGAGCTGTTTTTT; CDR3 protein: CASSGLTGNTGELFF
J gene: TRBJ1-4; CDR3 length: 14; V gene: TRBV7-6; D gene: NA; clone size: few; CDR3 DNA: TGTGCCAGCAGCTTAAAAACAGGGAGTGAAAAACTGTTTTTT; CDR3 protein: CASSLKTGSEKLFF
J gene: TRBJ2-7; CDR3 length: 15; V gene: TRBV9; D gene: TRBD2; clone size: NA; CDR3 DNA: TGTGCCAGCAGCCCTGAAATAGCGGGACCCTACGAGCAGTACTTC; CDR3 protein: CASSPEIAGPYEQYF
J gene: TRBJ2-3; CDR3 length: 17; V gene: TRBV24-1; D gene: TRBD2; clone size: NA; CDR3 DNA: TGTGCCACCAGCTTCCCGGGACTAGCGGGAGAAGGAAATACGCAGTATTTT; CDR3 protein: CATSFPGLAGEGNTQYF
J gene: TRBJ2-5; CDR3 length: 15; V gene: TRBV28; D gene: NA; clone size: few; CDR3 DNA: TGTGCCAGCAGTTTTCAGGACCATCTCCAAGAGACCCAGTACTTC; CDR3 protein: CASSFQDHLQETQYF
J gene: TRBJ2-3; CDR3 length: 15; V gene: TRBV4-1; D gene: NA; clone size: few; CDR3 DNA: TGCGCCAGCAGCCAAGAGGGGTTTAGCACAGATACGCAGTATTTT; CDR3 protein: CASSQEGFSTDTQYF